A single sample gave rise to the 6 T cell receptor beta chains below, sequenced in a study of spatial heterogeneity in lung cancer. Each CDR3 protein is one row after TCRdb ran MiXCR on the 5' RACE reads. The data contain just under 40,000 distinct CDR3 sequences, around 5.5% of them singletons. Described time point: sample taken at primary tumor resection. Unsorted whole RNA of tumor, nontumor lung or frozen PBMC was sequenced. Sample: PBMCs, taken at surgery. These TCRs come from a male donor with early-stage non-small cell lung cancer.

In regard to this clonotype: A much more abundant neighbour one base away suggests this may be a read error. This chain uses TRBV6-2 or TRBV6-3 with TRBJ2-2, with D hard to call. The germline CDR1 and CDR2 sequences are MNHEY and SVGEGT. The CDR3 totals 15 residues. The CDR3 DNA reads as TGTGCCAGGAGTTACTGGCTTACGAACACCGGGGAGCTGTTTTTT. It translates to CARSYWLTNTGELFF.

This clonotype has ten or more counts. V gene TRBV28 combines with J gene TRBJ1-5, with 7 positions matching TRBD1. The CDR3 runs to 18 residues. Trimming cost V 6 bases and J 4 bases; bases outside gene matches: 18. Germline CDR1 is MDHEN and CDR2 is SYDVKM. DNA of the CDR3: TGTGCCAGCAGCCCGTTCCAAGTCCGTAGGACAGGTAATCAGCCCCAGCATTTT. Residues: CASSPFQVRRTGNQPQHF.

This clonotype was recorded at least ten times. The rearrangement uses TRBV10-3 and TRBJ2-7; TRBD2 matches 8 bases. The CDR3 is 14 residues long. From germline, CDR1 is ENHRY and CDR2 SYGVKD. After removal of 2 bases from V and 2 bases from J, the junction contained 2 bases not matched to a gene. CDR3 sequence (DNA): TGTGCCATCAGTGAGAAGCGGGGGACCTACGAGCAGTACTTC. It translates to CAISEKRGTYEQYF.

There are many counts of this clonotype. This chain connects TRBV20-1 to TRBJ1-6; TRBD1 aligns across 7 bases. The V and J ends lost 0 bases and 7 bases, in that order; junction bases with no gene match: 12. There are 17 residues in the CDR3. Germline lookup yields CDR1 DFQATT and CDR2 SNEGSKA (reference sequence). The CDR3 sequence: CSARDGDRQGANSPLHF. CDR3 coding DNA: TGCAGTGCTAGAGATGGGGACAGACAGGGAGCCAATTCACCCCTCCACTTT.

This clonotype was recorded many times. CDR3 DNA: TGCAGTAATACCCGGACGGGCTCGGAGCAGTACTTC. This encodes CSNTRTGSEQYF. The rearrangement links TRBV20-1 to TRBJ2-7; D remains unclear. Trimming cost V 8 bases and J 7 bases, with 18 bases left between them. Germline V lookup: CDR1 DFQATT, CDR2 SNEGSKA (reference sequence). The CDR3 sequence is 12 residues long.

In DNA, the CDR3 is TGCGCCAGCAGCTTCGGCCGCGACAGGGTTGGGGACTACGAGCAGTACTTC. This gives the protein CASSFGRDRVGDYEQYF. The rearrangement joins TRBV5-1 to TRBJ2-7, with 7 bases matching TRBD1. After removal of 2 bases from V and 3 bases from J, the junction contained 14 bases not matched to a gene. In germline, CDR1 is SGHRS, CDR2 YFSETQ. The CDR3 has 17 amino acids.